In this sample, the clone carrying this T cell receptor beta chain turned up many times. TCRdb passed the RT-PCR reads through MiXCR, listing each CDR3 protein once. The data contain about 700,000 distinct CDR3 sequences, 12% to 15% of them singletons. Sequencing was performed on memory CD4+ T cells from blood. This receptor was identified in a female donor in good health, serving as a healthy control.

CDR3 in amino acids: CSVPRASGANVLTF. For the CDR3, the DNA is TGCAGCGTCCCGAGAGCTTCTGGGGCCAACGTCCTGACTTTC. V is TRBV29-1 and J is TRBJ2-6; D remains ambiguous. The length of the CDR3 is 14 residues. Germline V gives CDR1 SQVTM, CDR2 ANQGSEA. Trimming took 6 bases from V and 1 from J, leaving 10 bases between them.